This T cell receptor (beta chain) was identified in a study of blood T cell repertoires in COVID-19. Whole-study context: PBMCs, B-cell-depleted T cells, or T cells were the source of the cDNA or gDNA that made up the material.

Sequencing used immunoSEQ multiplex PCR; TCRdb keeps in-frame clones, though not all of them. This table holds about 160,000 clones, roughly 88% found once. The ends were cut back, 2 bases at V and 8 bases at J, with 22 bases in the middle. The CDR3 has 17 residues. The germline CDR1 and CDR2 sequences are ENHRY and SYGVKD. V usage is TRBV10-3 and J usage is TRBJ2-1, with a tentative D call TRBD2 (7 bases). This TCR came from a woman older than 75 with active or convalescent COVID-19. The source material was peripheral blood. In DNA form, the CDR3 reads TGTGCCATCAGTGAGCCTGGGGGGGCGGGGGCCCCTGATGAGCAGTTCTTC. Amino acid sequence: CAISEPGGAGAPDEQFF.